The 28 T cell receptor beta chains presented below share a single source sample, sequenced in a study of graft-versus-host responses after intestinal transplantation. Here immunoSEQ multiplex PCR was the method, and the copy in TCRdb shows in-frame clones only, minus some. The sample lists 71,000 or so clones, 90% occurring once. No antigens are known for them. The source material was unstimulated CD8+ T cells sorted from spleen or lymph node cells, sampled before intestinal transplant. These receptors all come from a human donor who received an intestinal transplant.

The gene calls are TRBV10-3 and TRBJ2-1; the D gene is possibly TRBD1 (6 bases). This CDR3 has 13 amino acids. Trimming removed 5 bases at V and 8 bases at J, with 13 bases between. Germline assignment: CDR1 ENHRY and CDR2 SYGVKD. The DNA for the CDR3 is TGTGCCATCAGTACAGACAGGTGGGATGAGCAGTTCTTC. It specifies CAISTDRWDEQFF.

The chain links TRBV9 to TRBJ2-1; the match to TRBD2 covers 7 bases. The CDR3 has 15 amino acids. Trimming removed 4 bases from V and 3 bases from J; junction bases left unmatched: 7. CDR1 is SGDLS, CDR2 YYNGEE, per germline. CDR3 sequence: CASSTSGAHYNEQFF. The CDR3 DNA follows: TGTGCCAGCAGCACCAGCGGGGCTCACTACAATGAGCAGTTCTTC. Drawing the rest from reference TRBV9 and TRBJ2-1, the complete variable domain is DSGVTQTPKHLITATGQRVTLRCSPRSGDLSVYWYQQSLDQGLQFLIQYYNGEERAKGNILERFSAQQFPDLHSELNLSSLELGDSALYFCASSTSGAHYNEQFFGPGTRLTVL.

The chain is built from TRBV18 and TRBJ1-1; 7 nucleotides match TRBD1. CDR3 size: 18 residues. CDR1 is KGHSH, CDR2 LQKENI, per germline. The trim removed 0 bases at V and 0 bases at J, leaving 10 bases unmatched. The CDR3: CASSPPPGQSSVNTEAFF. The CDR3 DNA reads TGTGCCAGCTCACCACCTCCGGGACAGAGTTCAGTGAACACTGAAGCTTTCTTT.

The chain uses TRBV16 and TRBJ1-1; D gene unclear. V lost 1 base and J lost 0, with 9 bases in between. Looked up from germline, CDR1 is KGHSY and CDR2 is FQNENV. The CDR3 contains 15 residues. The CDR3 sequence is CASSQWVGMNTEAFF. The DNA of the CDR3 is TGTGCCAGCAGCCAATGGGTCGGGATGAACACTGAAGCTTTCTTT.

The CDR3 bases are TGCGCCAGCAGCCCCGGGGGAGGGCAAAGGTACTATGGCTACACCTTC. It specifies CASSPGGGQRYYGYTF. This chain joins TRBV4-1 and TRBJ1-2; tentatively, D is TRBD1 (5 bases). Trimming left V 4 bases short and J 3 bases short, with 18 bases between. This CDR3 has 16 residues. Germline V gives CDR1 MGHRA, CDR2 YSYEKL.

The genes are TRBV7-8 and TRBJ1-1; D is undetermined. V was trimmed by 2 bases and J by 6 bases, leaving 13 bases between them. Germline V gene data show CDR1 as SGHVS and CDR2 as FQNEAQ. This CDR3 contains 14 residues. The CDR3 reads CASSLRGGSPEAFF. The CDR3 coding sequence is TGTGCCAGCAGCTTAAGAGGTGGGTCCCCTGAAGCTTTCTTT. Variable domain in full (rest from reference TRBV7-8 and TRBJ1-1): GAGVSQSPRYKVAKRGQDVALRCDPISGHVSLFWYQQALGQGPEFLTYFQNEAQLDKSGLPSDRFFAERPEGSVSTLKIQRTQQEDSAVYLCASSLRGGSPEAFFGQGTRLTVV.

This sequence joins TRBV6-4 and TRBJ2-5, with 7 bases matching TRBD2. V lost 9 bases and J lost 2; bases outside the gene matches: 6. CDR1 is MRHNA and CDR2 is SNTAGT in the germline V gene. The CDR3 has 13 residues. The CDR3 is CARAGGWQETQYF. Written as DNA, the CDR3 is TGTGCCAGAGCCGGGGGGTGGCAAGAGACCCAGTACTTC.

The chain is built from TRBV9 and TRBJ1-1; perhaps TRBD1 as D (5 bases). V dropped 3 bases and J dropped 4 bases, with 16 bases sitting between them. This CDR3 contains 15 residues. Germline CDR1 is SGDLS and CDR2 is YYNGEE. The chain's CDR3 is CASSERSGIGTEAFF. In DNA, the CDR3 is TGTGCCAGCAGCGAAAGATCAGGGATCGGCACTGAAGCTTTCTTT.

In its sample, this clone was seen a few times. The rearrangement links TRBV6-1 to TRBJ2-7; TRBD2 might be the D (5 bases). This CDR3 region has 15 residues. V lost 4 bases, J lost 2 bases, and 15 bases lay in between. In germline, CDR1 is MNHNS, CDR2 SASEGT. The CDR3, as DNA: TGTGCCAGCAGTGCCACAACGGACTGGGCCTACGAGCAGTACTTC. It yields the protein CASSATTDWAYEQYF.

The chain is built from TRBV11-2 and TRBJ1-1; D call uncertain. V dropped 5 bases and J dropped 4 bases, with 5 bases sitting between them. The CDR3 has 11 amino acids. Germline V gives CDR1 SGHAT, CDR2 FQNNGV. The CDR3 nucleotides are TGTGCCAGCAGCGCAGTCACTGAAGCTTTCTTT. It specifies CASSAVTEAFF.

This rearrangement joins TRBV11-2 to TRBJ1-2; TRBD1 might be the D (5 bases). In germline, CDR1 is SGHAT, CDR2 FQNNGV. V was shortened by 5 bases and J by 0 bases, with 13 bases between the two germline ends. This CDR3 region has 15 residues. CDR3 coding DNA: TGTGCCAGCAGCCCCGGGGCGGGAGCTAACTATGGCTACACCTTC. Translated, it gives CASSPGAGANYGYTF. Full variable domain (rest looked up from reference TRBV11-2 and TRBJ1-2): EAGVAQSPRYKIIEKRQSVAFWCNPISGHATLYWYQQILGQGPKLLIQFQNNGVVDDSQLPKDRFSAERLKGVDSTLKIQPAKLEDSAVYLCASSPGAGANYGYTFGSGTRLTVV.

The J gene is TRBJ2-6, the V gene TRBV4-1; 9 bases fit TRBD1. Germline CDR1 is MGHRA and CDR2 is YSYEKL. V was pared by 6 bases and J by 3 bases, with 12 bases of the junction left unmatched. CDR3 length equals 18 residues. The CDR3 DNA is TGCGCCAGCAGGCACAGGGGGCGCTTCCCCTTTGGGGCCAACGTCCTGACTTTC. Amino acids: CASRHRGRFPFGANVLTF.

The chain uses TRBV9 and TRBJ2-7; 10 positions match TRBD1. Germline V gives CDR1 SGDLS, CDR2 YYNGEE. The CDR3 runs to 14 residues. Trimming took 4 bases from V and 7 from J; bases not matched to a gene: 8. Written as DNA, the CDR3 is TGTGCCAGCAGCCCCGGGACAGGGGATGGGGAGCAGTACTTC. Translating it yields CASSPGTGDGEQYF.

The chain combines TRBV2 with TRBJ1-1, with 9 nucleotides matching TRBD1. Looked up from germline, CDR1 is SNHLY and CDR2 is FYNNEI. The CDR3 covers 14 residues. The V segment lost 4 bases and the J segment 5 bases; nucleotides outside the gene matches: 5. The CDR3 coding sequence is TGTGCCAGCAGTGTTATCGGGACAGGGACTGAAGCTTTCTTT. Encoded protein: CASSVIGTGTEAFF.

The chain recombines TRBV10-2 with TRBJ1-6; D is uncertain. Germline V gene lookup returns CDR1 WSHSY and CDR2 SAAADI. This CDR3 has 15 residues. Deletions cut 2 bases from V and 2 bases from J, with 7 bases between. The CDR3 reads CASSEEEAYNSPLHF. The CDR3 DNA follows: TGCGCCAGCAGTGAGGAAGAGGCCTATAATTCACCCCTCCACTTT.

The chain joins TRBV6-6 to TRBJ2-1; D possibly corresponds to TRBD2 (5 bases). Germline CDR1 is MNHNY and CDR2 is SVGAGI (reference sequence). The CDR3 consists of 12 residues. V lost 6 bases, J lost 10 bases, and 13 bases lay in between. CDR3 coding DNA: TGTGCCAGCAGGGAACTAGACGCCGAGCAGTTCTTC. It encodes CASRELDAEQFF.

The chain links TRBV4-1 to TRBJ2-3; TRBD2 matches 10 bases. The J segment lost 4 bases and the V segment lost 4 bases, leaving 11 bases of the junction unmatched. This CDR3 has 17 amino acids. CDR1 and CDR2 from the germline V gene are MGHRA and YSYEKL. CDR3 sequence: CASSLLPGLAKADTQYF. CDR3 coding DNA: TGCGCCAGCAGCCTTCTCCCGGGACTAGCGAAGGCAGATACGCAGTATTTT.

The chain uses TRBV7-9 and TRBJ2-7; perhaps TRBD2 as D (7 bases). Looked up from germline, CDR1 is SEHNR and CDR2 is FQNEAQ (reference sequence). The CDR3 has 13 residues. Trimming removed 6 bases at V and 3 bases at J, with 12 bases between. As DNA, the CDR3 is TGTGCCAGCAGGGGGGGGGCTGACTACGAGCAGTACTTC. Protein product: CASRGGADYEQYF.

The chain joins TRBV2 to TRBJ2-1; 10 nucleotides agree with TRBD1. Germline CDR1 reads SNHLY; CDR2 reads FYNNEI. Germline trimming cut 3 bases from V and 6 bases from J; bases unmatched to any gene: 5. This CDR3 spans 15 amino acids. The CDR3 protein is CASSDQGQGSNEQFF. The CDR3 DNA is TGTGCCAGCAGTGACCAGGGACAGGGGTCCAATGAGCAGTTCTTC.

This chain links TRBV2 with TRBJ1-4; a possible D gene is TRBD1 (5 bases). The CDR3 sequence is 13 residues long. CDR1 and CDR2 (germline): SNHLY, FYNNEI. V was shortened by 4 bases and J by 8 bases, with 11 bases between the two germline ends. CDR3 region: CASSGTWEEKLFF. The CDR3 coding sequence is TGTGCCAGCAGTGGGACATGGGAAGAAAAACTGTTTTTT.

The V call is TRBV11-2, the J call TRBJ2-7, with 7 bases matching TRBD2. The CDR3 loop spans 16 amino acids. Looked up from germline, CDR1 is SGHAT and CDR2 is FQNNGV. Trimming took 5 bases from V and 3 from J; bases not matched to a gene: 13. In DNA, the CDR3 is TGTGCCAGCAGCGTCCCTCTAGCGGCACGGGGCTACGAGCAGTACTTC. Translation gives CASSVPLAARGYEQYF.

The rearrangement links TRBV9 to TRBJ1-6; D is unclear. The germline V gene encodes CDR1 SGDLS and CDR2 YYNGEE. This CDR3 is built from 13 residues. Trimming shortened V by 4 bases and J by 8 bases, and 10 bases separated the two germline ends. In DNA form, the CDR3 reads TGTGCCAGCAGCCCAGACGGGGATTCACCCCTCCACTTT. Its protein is CASSPDGDSPLHF.

This clone was seen only once. The chain has TRBV7-9 and TRBJ2-7, with TRBD1 as a possible D gene (6 bases). V was cut by 3 bases and J by 7 bases, with 10 bases left in between. CDR3 length equals 12 residues. Looked up from germline, CDR1 is SEHNR and CDR2 is FQNEAQ (reference sequence). The CDR3 DNA is TGTGCCAGCAGCTTGGGGGCAAAAGAGCAGTACTTC. It specifies CASSLGAKEQYF.

The chain carries TRBV11-2 and TRBJ2-7; 10 bases match TRBD1. The CDR3 consists of 17 residues. Germline V gene sequence: CDR1 SGHAT, CDR2 FQNNGV. J gave up 0 bases and V 5 bases, and 10 bases lay outside the gene matches. For the CDR3, the DNA is TGTGCCAGCAGCGCCCGGGGACAGGGGCCCCACTCCTACGAGCAGTACTTC. Amino acid sequence: CASSARGQGPHSYEQYF.

The chain joins TRBV29-1 to TRBJ1-3, with D maybe TRBD1 (6 bases). The CDR3 totals 15 residues. Between the trimmed V and J ends, which lost 3 bases and 2 bases, there was a span of 14 bases. Germline assignment: CDR1 SQVTM and CDR2 ANQGSEA. Here the CDR3 reads CSVENPGDTGNTIYF. The DNA for the CDR3 is TGCAGCGTTGAGAACCCCGGGGACACTGGAAACACCATATATTTT.

This sequence joins TRBV9 and TRBJ2-3; 9 bases agree with TRBD1. Per germline, CDR1 SGDLS and CDR2 YYNGEE. The CDR3 contains 15 residues. Trimming cost V 4 bases and J 4 bases; bases outside gene matches: 7. The CDR3 here is CASSPGTGTPDTQYF. The CDR3 DNA is TGTGCCAGCAGCCCTGGGACAGGGACTCCAGATACGCAGTATTTT.

The genes are TRBV27 and TRBJ1-2, with D possibly matching TRBD1 (6 bases). V dropped 5 bases and J dropped 8 bases, with 24 bases sitting between them. Germline values: CDR1 MNHEY, CDR2 SMNVEV (reference sequence). The CDR3 length is 16 residues. CDR3 nucleotide sequence: TGTGCCAGCAGTCCAAAAGGGACACTCAGTATATGGGGCTACACCTTC. Residues: CASSPKGTLSIWGYTF.

This clone occurred once. The CDR3 DNA sequence: TGTGCCAGCAGCTTGGGGACAGGGATCGGCTACACCTTC. Encoded protein: CASSLGTGIGYTF. J is TRBJ1-2 and V is TRBV7-9, with 9 bases fitting TRBD1. The J segment lost 8 bases and the V segment lost 3 bases, leaving 4 bases of the junction unmatched. The length of the CDR3 is 13 residues. Germline V gene data show CDR1 as SEHNR and CDR2 as FQNEAQ (reference sequence).